This TCR beta chain was captured in a study of T-cell reconstitution after alpha-beta-depleted transplantation in children. With 2 bases removed from V and 6 bases from J, the gap between germline ends came to 9 bases. Germline CDR1 and CDR2: SGHDT and YYEEEE. CDR3 length: 13 amino acids. This clonotype was seen many times. Unique molecular identifiers were used in preparing the TCRbeta library. In TCRdb, the PCR reads were re-called with MiXCR into one record per CDR3 protein. This sample has 200,000 to 250,000 distinct CDR3 sequences, with approximately 9.9% found just once. Sequenced material: PBMCs from the stem cell graft donor, taken from the stem cell graft. The chain joins TRBV5-6 to TRBJ2-1; D is possibly TRBD1 or TRBD2 (5 bases each). The origin of this receptor is a human donor who donated a stem cell graft to a child with SCID. The CDR3 spells CASSFGASNEQFF. CDR3 coding DNA: TGTGCCAGCAGCTTCGGGGCGAGCAATGAGCAGTTCTTC.